This is a list of T cell receptor beta chains from one sample in a study of T-cell memory formation after mild COVID-19. TCRdb used MiXCR to reprocess the 5' RACE reads, holding one entry per CDR3 protein. The sample carries around 200,000 distinct CDR3 sequences, roughly a tenth recorded once. The material sequenced was PBMCs or a T cell subset sorted from them (not recorded which). These receptors were taken from a young man who had mild COVID-19 (a few samples of this study predate the infection). Cell type and time point are not known. Each CDR3 is given with its conserved first and last residue. The D gene is left open where the match is weak. Some rows mark clone size as missing; the rest say once, few, many or name a class of expanded clone.

>TRBV20-1|TRBD1|few|TRBJ1-4
TGCAGTGCTAGAGACGGGACAGGCCTGATTGAAAAACTGTTTTTT
CSARDGTGLIEKLFF
>TRBV6-5|TRBD1|many|TRBJ1-2
TGTGCCAGCAGTTACTCCGGGACAGGGGTTTTTGGCTACACCTTC
CASSYSGTGVFGYTF
>TRBV7-2|NA|few|TRBJ2-3
TGTGCCAGCAGCTTAGCGTTCGGGGACACGGACGGCACAGATACGCAGTATTTT
CASSLAFGDTDGTDTQYF
>TRBV5-1|NA|NA|TRBJ1-6
TGCGCCAGCAGCTTGGCCCTCGATTCACCCCTCCACTTT
CASSLALDSPLHF
>TRBV19|NA|few|TRBJ2-1
TGTGCCAGTAGTATGGGACCCAGACCGTTCTTC
CASSMGPRPFF
>TRBV3-1|NA|few|TRBJ2-3
TGTGCCAGCAGCCAAGAGAACGGGGGCGCAACAGATACGCAGTATTTT
CASSQENGGATDTQYF
>TRBV30|NA|NA|TRBJ1-6
TGTGCCTGGAGTGAGCCAGGGGCCAATTCACCCCTCCACTTT
CAWSEPGANSPLHF
>TRBV7-7|NA|NA|TRBJ2-5
TGTGCCAGCAGCCGTTACGGGGGATCCTACCAAGAGACCCAGTACTTC
CASSRYGGSYQETQYF
>TRBV7-9|NA|NA|TRBJ1-3
TGTGCCAGCAGCTTTGGAGTGCCTGGAAACACCATATATTTT
CASSFGVPGNTIYF
>TRBV27|NA|few|TRBJ2-7
TGTGCCAGCAGTTTAGTAGGGGGATCCTACGAGCAGTACTTC
CASSLVGGSYEQYF
>TRBV5-8|NA|many|TRBJ1-2
TGTGCCAGCAGCTTGGGACAGGAGGGCTATGGCTACACCTTC
CASSLGQEGYGYTF
>TRBV7-9|TRBD1|NA|TRBJ2-2
TGTGCCAGCAGCCCGGACAGGCGCAACACCGGGGAGCTGTTTTTT
CASSPDRRNTGELFF
>TRBV4-3|NA|NA|TRBJ2-5
TGCGCCAGCAGCCAAGACTCAGGGCAACTGACCCAGTACTTC
CASSQDSGQLTQYF
>TRBV7-2|NA|few|TRBJ1-3
TGTGCCAGCAGCTTAGCCGGGGGAACAGTAACCGGAAACACCATATATTTT
CASSLAGGTVTGNTIYF
>TRBV12-3/TRBV12-4|NA|few|TRBJ1-1
TGTGCCAGCAGTCAAGGCAGGGTAGGGTACACTGAAGCTTTCTTT
CASSQGRVGYTEAFF
>TRBV7-2|NA|NA|TRBJ1-3
TGTGCCAGCGCGAGGGGAAACACCATATATTTT
CASARGNTIYF
>TRBV6-1|NA|few|TRBJ1-3
TGTGCCAGCAGTGAGTTGAACAGCGGAAACACCATATATTTT
CASSELNSGNTIYF
>TRBV3-1|TRBD1|NA|TRBJ2-2
TGTGCCAGCAGCCGAGAACAGGGGACCGGGGAGCTGTTTTTT
CASSREQGTGELFF
>TRBV12-3/TRBV12-4|TRBD1|NA|TRBJ2-1
TGTGCCAGCAGTTTTCGGGACAGGCTGAATGAGCAGTTCTTC
CASSFRDRLNEQFF
>TRBV6-5|NA|NA|TRBJ1-2
TGTGCCAGCAGACCCCGACAGGAGCGCTATGGCTACACCTTC
CASRPRQERYGYTF
>TRBV29-1|NA|NA|TRBJ1-5
TGCAGCTTTGCGGACACAAACAATCAGCCCCAGCATTTT
CSFADTNNQPQHF
>TRBV18|NA|NA|TRBJ1-5
TGTGCCAGCTCACTAACTCCGGGACGGAGTAAGAGGACCCAGCATTTT
CASSLTPGRSKRTQHF
>TRBV5-1|TRBD1|many|TRBJ2-6
TGCGCCAGCAGCTTGGAAGGACAGGGGGCGCGGTGGTCTGGGGCCAACGTCCTGACTTTC
CASSLEGQGARWSGANVLTF
>TRBV12-3/TRBV12-4|NA|once|TRBJ2-2
TGTGCCAGCAGCCTCCGACTAGCCGGGGAGCTGTTTTTT
CASSLRLAGELFF
>TRBV10-3|NA|NA|TRBJ2-5
TGTGCCATCAGTGAGTCTTCAGTGGGCCAGTACTTC
CAISESSVGQYF
>TRBV5-4|NA|NA|TRBJ2-1
TGTGCCAGCAGCCCTCAGGGGAACAATGAGCAGTTCTTC
CASSPQGNNEQFF
>TRBV3-1|NA|few|TRBJ1-5
TGTGCCAGCAGCCAACAGGGGAGCAATCAGCCCCAGCATTTT
CASSQQGSNQPQHF
>TRBV6-2/TRBV6-3|NA|NA|TRBJ2-5
TGTGCCAGCAGTCCGCCAGCGGTGTTAAAAGAGACCCAGTACTTC
CASSPPAVLKETQYF
>TRBV28|NA|NA|TRBJ1-4
TGTGCCAGCAGTCCTGACAGAGCAACTAATGAAAAACTGTTTTTT
CASSPDRATNEKLFF
>TRBV9|NA|few|TRBJ2-1
TGTGCCAGCAGCGCCCGGACCCTTGGGTGGGATGAGCAGTTCTTC
CASSARTLGWDEQFF
>TRBV5-1|NA|NA|TRBJ1-3
TGCGCCAGCAGCCCCGGAGGGGCTGGAGGAAACACCATATATTTT
CASSPGGAGGNTIYF
>TRBV20-1|NA|many|TRBJ1-6
TGCAGTGCTCTTGTTGAGGGAAGTTGGAATTCACCCCTCCACTTT
CSALVEGSWNSPLHF
>TRBV7-9|TRBD1|NA|TRBJ2-5
TGTGCCAGCAGCTTAGTGGGCAGGGGGCCCCCCGGGACCCAGTACTTC
CASSLVGRGPPGTQYF
>TRBV30|NA|many|TRBJ2-4
TGTGCCTGGAGTGTAAATCGCATTCAGTACTTC
CAWSVNRIQYF